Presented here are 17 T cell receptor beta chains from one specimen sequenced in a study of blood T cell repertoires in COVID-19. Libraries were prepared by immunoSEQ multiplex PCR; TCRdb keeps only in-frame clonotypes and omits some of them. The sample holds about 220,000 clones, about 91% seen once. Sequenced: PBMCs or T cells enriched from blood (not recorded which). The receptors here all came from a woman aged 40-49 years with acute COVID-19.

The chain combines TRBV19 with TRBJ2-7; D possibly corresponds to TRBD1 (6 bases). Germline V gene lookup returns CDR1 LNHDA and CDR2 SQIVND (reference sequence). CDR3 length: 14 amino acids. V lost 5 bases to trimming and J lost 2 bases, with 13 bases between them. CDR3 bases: TGTGCCAGTAGTGCGGACAGAAAGCCCTACGAGCAGTACTTC. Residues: CASSADRKPYEQYF.

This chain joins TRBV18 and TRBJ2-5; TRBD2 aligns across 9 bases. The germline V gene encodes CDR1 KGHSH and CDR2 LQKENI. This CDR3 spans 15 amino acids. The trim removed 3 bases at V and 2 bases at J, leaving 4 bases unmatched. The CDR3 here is CASSPASGRQETQYF. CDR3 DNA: TGTGCCAGCTCACCGGCGAGCGGGAGGCAAGAGACCCAGTACTTC.

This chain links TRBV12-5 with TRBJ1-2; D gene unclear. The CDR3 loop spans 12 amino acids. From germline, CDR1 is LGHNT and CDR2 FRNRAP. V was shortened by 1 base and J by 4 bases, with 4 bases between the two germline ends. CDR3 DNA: TGTGCTAGTGGTTTGGGCGGCTATGGCTACACCTTC. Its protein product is CASGLGGYGYTF. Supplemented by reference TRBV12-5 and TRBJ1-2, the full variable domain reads DARVTQTPRHKVTEMGQEVTMRCQPILGHNTVFWYRQTMMQGLELLAYFRNRAPLDDSGMPKDRFSAEMPDATLATLKIQPSEPRDSAVYFCASGLGGYGYTFGSGTRLTVV.

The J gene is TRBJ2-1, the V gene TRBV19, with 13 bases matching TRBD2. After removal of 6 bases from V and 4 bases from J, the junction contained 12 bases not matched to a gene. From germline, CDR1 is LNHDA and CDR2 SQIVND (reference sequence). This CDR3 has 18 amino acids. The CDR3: CASRGGTSGTMVYNEQFF. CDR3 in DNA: TGTGCCAGTAGGGGGGGGACTAGCGGGACGATGGTATACAATGAGCAGTTCTTC.

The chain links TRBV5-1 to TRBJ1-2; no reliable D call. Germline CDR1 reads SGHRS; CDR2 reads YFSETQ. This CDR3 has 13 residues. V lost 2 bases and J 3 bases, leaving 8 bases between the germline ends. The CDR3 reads CASSFGEDYGYTF. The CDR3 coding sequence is TGCGCCAGCAGCTTCGGGGAGGACTATGGCTACACCTTC.

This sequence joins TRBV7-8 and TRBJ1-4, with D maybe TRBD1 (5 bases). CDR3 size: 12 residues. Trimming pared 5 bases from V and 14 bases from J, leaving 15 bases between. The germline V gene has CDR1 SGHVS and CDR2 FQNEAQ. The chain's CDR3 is CASSPGGARLFF. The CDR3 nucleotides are TGTGCCAGCAGCCCGGGTGGGGCGAGGCTGTTTTTT.

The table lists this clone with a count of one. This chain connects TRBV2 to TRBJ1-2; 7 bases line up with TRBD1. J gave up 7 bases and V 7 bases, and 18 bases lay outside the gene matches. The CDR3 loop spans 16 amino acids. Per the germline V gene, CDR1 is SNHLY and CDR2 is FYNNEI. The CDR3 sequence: CASTTQGLGGMGGYTF. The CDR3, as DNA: TGTGCCAGCACCACACAGGGGCTCGGTGGTATGGGTGGCTACACCTTC.

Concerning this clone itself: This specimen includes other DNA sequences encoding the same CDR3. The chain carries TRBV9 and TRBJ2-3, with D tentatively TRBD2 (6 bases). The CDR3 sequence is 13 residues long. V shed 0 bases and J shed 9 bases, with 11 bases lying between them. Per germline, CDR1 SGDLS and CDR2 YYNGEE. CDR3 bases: TGTGCCAGCAGCGTAGTGGGGGGAGGAACGCAGTATTTT. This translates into CASSVVGGGTQYF.

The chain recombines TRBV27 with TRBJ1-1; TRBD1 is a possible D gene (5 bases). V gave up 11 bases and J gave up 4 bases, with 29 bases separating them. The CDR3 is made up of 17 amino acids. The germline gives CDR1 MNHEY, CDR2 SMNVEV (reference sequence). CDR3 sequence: CAAQRSAGVKGFTEAFF. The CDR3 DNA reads TGTGCCGCCCAGCGGAGTGCGGGGGTGAAAGGTTTCACTGAAGCTTTCTTT.

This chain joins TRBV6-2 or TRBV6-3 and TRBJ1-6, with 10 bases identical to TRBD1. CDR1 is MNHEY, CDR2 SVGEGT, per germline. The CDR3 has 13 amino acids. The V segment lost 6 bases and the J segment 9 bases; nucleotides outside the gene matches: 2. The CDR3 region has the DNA TGTGCCAGCAGCTGGGACAGGGGTTCACCCCTCCACTTT. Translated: CASSWDRGSPLHF.

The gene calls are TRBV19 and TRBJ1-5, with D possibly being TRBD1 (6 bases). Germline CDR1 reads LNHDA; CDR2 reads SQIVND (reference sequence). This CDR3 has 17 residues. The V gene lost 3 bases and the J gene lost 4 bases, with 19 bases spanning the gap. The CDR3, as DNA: TGTGCCAGTAGTATGGACACCAGACAGGCCTTTAATCAGCCCCAGCATTTT. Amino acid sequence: CASSMDTRQAFNQPQHF.

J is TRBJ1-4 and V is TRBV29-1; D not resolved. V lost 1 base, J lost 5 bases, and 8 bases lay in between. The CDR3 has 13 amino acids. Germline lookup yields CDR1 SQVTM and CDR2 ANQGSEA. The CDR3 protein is CSVEGGRNEKLFF. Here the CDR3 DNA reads TGCAGCGTTGAAGGAGGGAGGAATGAAAAACTGTTTTTT.

This CDR3 reads CASSSTSGQSYYEQYF. The CDR3 DNA reads as TGTGCCAGCAGTTCAACTTCAGGACAGTCCTATTACGAGCAGTACTTC. V gene TRBV27 combines with J gene TRBJ2-7, with D possibly matching TRBD1 (6 bases). The CDR3 is 16 residues long. Deletions cut 4 bases from V and 4 bases from J, with 20 bases between. Germline V gives CDR1 MNHEY, CDR2 SMNVEV (reference sequence).

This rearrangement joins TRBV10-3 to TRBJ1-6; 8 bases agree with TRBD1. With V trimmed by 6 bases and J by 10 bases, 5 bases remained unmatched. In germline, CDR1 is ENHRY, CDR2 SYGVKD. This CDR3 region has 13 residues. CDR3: CAISETGESPLHF. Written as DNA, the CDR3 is TGTGCCATCAGCGAGACAGGGGAATCACCCCTCCACTTT.

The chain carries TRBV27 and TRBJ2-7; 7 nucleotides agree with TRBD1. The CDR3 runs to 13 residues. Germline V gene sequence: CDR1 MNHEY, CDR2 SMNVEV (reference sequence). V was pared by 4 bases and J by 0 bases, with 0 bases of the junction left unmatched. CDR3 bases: TGTGCCAGCAGTTACAGGGGCTCCTACGAGCAGTACTTC. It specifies CASSYRGSYEQYF.

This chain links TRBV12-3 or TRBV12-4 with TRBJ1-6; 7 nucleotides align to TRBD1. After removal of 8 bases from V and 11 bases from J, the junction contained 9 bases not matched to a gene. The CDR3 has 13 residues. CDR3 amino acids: CASGQVELAPLHF. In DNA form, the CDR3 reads TGTGCCAGCGGACAGGTAGAATTGGCACCCCTCCACTTT.

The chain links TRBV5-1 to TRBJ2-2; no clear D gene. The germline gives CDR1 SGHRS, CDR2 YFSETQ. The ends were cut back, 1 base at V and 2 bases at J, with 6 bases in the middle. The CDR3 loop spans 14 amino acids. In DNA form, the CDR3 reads TGCGCCAGCAGCTTGTCCCCTAACACCGGGGAGCTGTTTTTT. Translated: CASSLSPNTGELFF.